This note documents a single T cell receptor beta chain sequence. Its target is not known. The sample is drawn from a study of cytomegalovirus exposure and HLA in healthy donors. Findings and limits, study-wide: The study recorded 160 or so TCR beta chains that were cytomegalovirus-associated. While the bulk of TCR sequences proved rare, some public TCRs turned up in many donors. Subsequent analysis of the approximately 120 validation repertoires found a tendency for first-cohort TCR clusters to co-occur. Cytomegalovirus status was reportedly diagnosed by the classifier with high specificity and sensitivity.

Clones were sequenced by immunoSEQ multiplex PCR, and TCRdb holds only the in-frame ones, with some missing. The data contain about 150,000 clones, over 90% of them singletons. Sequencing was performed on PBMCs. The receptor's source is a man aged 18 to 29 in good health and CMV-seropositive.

The CDR3 nucleotides are TGTGCCAGCAGTTCTGGGGCCCATTACAATGAGCAGTTCTTC. It yields the protein CASSSGAHYNEQFF. The chain combines TRBV27 with TRBJ2-1; D may be TRBD1 (5 bases). The germline V gene encodes CDR1 MNHEY and CDR2 SMNVEV (reference sequence). This CDR3 is built from 14 residues. The ends were cut back, 4 bases at V and 4 bases at J, with 11 bases in the middle.